A single sample is the source of the 21 T cell receptor beta chains below, sequenced in a study of CD8 T cells in ankylosing spondylitis. TCRdb redid the calling of the 5' RACE reads with MiXCR, one entry per CDR3 protein. There are around 140,000 distinct CDR3 sequences in the sample; about 10% occur only once, and 3.5% to 5% lies in the top ten. The specimen sequenced was blood, either unsorted or a sorted T cell fraction (not recorded which). Receptors originate from a female donor with ankylosing spondylitis or in good health (not recorded which).

At least ten counts were recorded for this clonotype. V usage is TRBV30 and J usage is TRBJ1-1; a possible D gene is TRBD1 (5 bases). The V and J ends lost 2 bases and 5 bases respectively, with 12 bases between them. The CDR3 sequence is 13 residues long. CDR1 and CDR2 from the germline V gene are GTSNPN and SVGIG (reference sequence). The CDR3 DNA is TGTGCCTGGAGTAGCCAGGGCGTAACTGAAGCTTTCTTT. Translated, it gives CAWSSQGVTEAFF.

The chain employs TRBV12-3 or TRBV12-4 and TRBJ1-5, with D possibly TRBD1 on 6 matching bases. Trimming removed 6 bases at V and 3 bases at J, with 18 bases between. The CDR3 loop spans 16 amino acids. The CDR3 region is CASSPTGFTDNQPQHF. The DNA for the CDR3 is TGTGCCAGCAGCCCGACAGGTTTCACAGACAATCAGCCCCAGCATTTT.

This clonotype was seen at least ten times. V usage is TRBV20-1 and J usage is TRBJ2-1; D might be TRBD2 (6 bases). This CDR3 region has 16 residues. V lost 0 bases and J lost 0, with 12 bases in between. CDR1 is DFQATT, CDR2 SNEGSKA, per germline (reference sequence). The CDR3 loop reads CSARDWGTDSYNEQFF. CDR3 sequence (DNA): TGCAGTGCTAGAGATTGGGGGACTGACTCCTACAATGAGCAGTTCTTC.

This clonotype was counted ten times or more. DNA of the CDR3: TGCGCCAGCAGCAACTCCGGGACAGACTACGAGCAGTACTTC. It encodes CASSNSGTDYEQYF. The chain is built from TRBV5-1 and TRBJ2-7; 7 bases agree with TRBD1. This CDR3 is built from 14 residues. The trim removed 4 bases at V and 3 bases at J, leaving 7 bases unmatched. From germline, CDR1 is SGHRS and CDR2 YFSETQ.

The chain employs TRBV29-1 and TRBJ2-1; 10 bases align to TRBD2. This CDR3 is 13 amino acids long. The germline gives CDR1 SQVTM, CDR2 ANQGSEA. V lost 7 bases, J lost 8 bases, and 8 bases stayed unmatched. The CDR3 is CSAVGLAEDEQFF. As DNA, the CDR3 is TGCAGCGCCGTCGGACTAGCGGAGGATGAGCAGTTCTTC.

In this sample, this clonotype turned up once. V is TRBV10-1 and J is TRBJ2-3; 8 nucleotides agree with TRBD2. In germline, CDR1 is WNHNN, CDR2 SYGVQD (reference sequence). The CDR3 has 16 residues. V trimming: 5 bases; J trimming: 3 bases; junction bases outside the gene matches: 10. The CDR3: CASSFLSGSSTDTQYF. The CDR3 region has the DNA TGCGCCAGCAGTTTCTTGAGCGGGAGTAGTACAGATACGCAGTATTTT.

This clonotype was picked up many times. The chain combines TRBV5-1 with TRBJ2-1; TRBD1 aligns across 10 bases. The CDR3 totals 16 residues. CDR1 and CDR2 from the germline V gene are SGHRS and YFSETQ. The V segment lost 0 bases and the J segment 9 bases; nucleotides outside the gene matches: 9. CDR3 sequence (DNA): TGCGCCAGCAGCTTGGGGCCGGGACAGGGGCAGATTGAGCAGTTCTTC. This translates into CASSLGPGQGQIEQFF.

This clonotype showed up just a few times. J is TRBJ2-7 and V is TRBV10-3; D is uncertain. Trimming removed 6 bases at V and 0 bases at J, with 6 bases between. This CDR3 is built from 12 residues. The germline V gene encodes CDR1 ENHRY and CDR2 SYGVKD. Written as DNA, the CDR3 is TGTGCCATCAGCCTCACCTCCTACGAGCAGTACTTC. Translated: CAISLTSYEQYF.

This clonotype showed up many times. The chain has TRBV5-1 and TRBJ2-3, with TRBD2 matching over 10 bases. Per the germline V gene, CDR1 is SGHRS and CDR2 is YFSETQ. CDR3 size: 15 residues. V shed 6 bases, J shed 0 bases, and the junction held 4 bases outside the gene matches. The DNA for the CDR3 is TGCGCCAGCACACTAGCGGGGAGAAGCACAGATACGCAGTATTTT. Its translation is CASTLAGRSTDTQYF.

This clonotype was recorded many times. The rearrangement uses TRBV6-1 and TRBJ2-6, with D uncertain. V was cut by 0 bases and J by 0 bases, with 9 bases left in between. The germline V gene encodes CDR1 MNHNS and CDR2 SASEGT. The CDR3 extends over 17 amino acids. The CDR3 DNA follows: TGTGCCAGCAGTGAAGCGGGGAAGCACTCTGGGGCCAACGTCCTGACTTTC. This encodes CASSEAGKHSGANVLTF.

The chain is built from TRBV14 and TRBJ2-1, with 11 bases identical to TRBD1. Trimming at V came to 0 bases and at J to 4 bases, leaving 5 bases not matched to a gene. This CDR3 has 17 amino acids. Germline V CDR1 and CDR2: SGHDN, FVKESK. The CDR3 coding sequence is TGTGCCAGCAGCCAAGATAGGAGGGACAGGGGGTACAATGAGCAGTTCTTC. Protein sequence: CASSQDRRDRGYNEQFF.

This clonotype was seen a single time. This could be a read error, since a much larger clone is one nucleotide away. The rearrangement joins TRBV10-3 to TRBJ2-4, with 8 bases that match TRBD1. Germline CDR1 is ENHRY and CDR2 is SYGVKD. This CDR3 has 15 amino acids. The CDR3 loop reads CATSESGTGGDIQYF. The CDR3 nucleotides are TGTGCCACCAGTGAGTCCGGGACAGGTGGGGACATTCAGTACTTC.

This clonotype was seen ten or more times. J is TRBJ2-1 and V is TRBV12-3 or TRBV12-4, with a weak D call TRBD2 (6 bases). This CDR3 comprises 12 residues. V gave up 5 bases and J gave up 9 bases, with 11 bases separating them. The CDR3 nucleotides are TGTGCCAGCAGTCGACTAGAAGCTGAGCAGTTCTTC. This sequence encodes CASSRLEAEQFF.

This chain joins TRBV18 and TRBJ1-1; 8 nucleotides match TRBD1. Germline V gene lookup returns CDR1 KGHSH and CDR2 LQKENI. CDR3 length: 14 residues. After removal of 3 bases from V and 5 bases from J, the junction contained 5 bases not matched to a gene. DNA for the CDR3: TGTGCCAGCTCACCGACAGGGGAGGTAACTGAAGCTTTCTTT. As protein: CASSPTGEVTEAFF.

This clonotype was observed a few times. This chain uses TRBV24-1 with TRBJ2-6; no reliable D call. Germline V gene data show CDR1 as KGHDR and CDR2 as SFDVKD. This CDR3 contains 16 residues. Trimming left V 4 bases short and J 4 bases short, with 13 bases between. DNA of the CDR3: TGTGCCACCAGTGACACGACCCCGTCGGGGGCCAACGTCCTGACTTTC. Translated, it gives CATSDTTPSGANVLTF.

This clonotype has ten or more counts. V is TRBV5-1 and J is TRBJ1-1; D might be TRBD1 (6 bases). The V gene lost 4 bases and the J gene lost 4 bases, with 14 bases spanning the gap. This CDR3 is built from 14 residues. CDR1 SGHRS and CDR2 YFSETQ come from the germline V gene. CDR3 nucleotides: TGCGCCAGCAGCCGACAGGCCTCAGGCACTGAAGCTTTCTTT. It specifies CASSRQASGTEAFF.

There are many counts of this clonotype. Here the CDR3 DNA reads TGTGCCAGCAGTTTAAACGGTCAGATTGGTGGCTACACCTTC. Translation gives CASSLNGQIGGYTF. The chain employs TRBV12-3 or TRBV12-4 and TRBJ1-2; D is undetermined. Trimming shortened V by 2 bases and J by 7 bases, and 14 bases separated the two germline ends. The CDR3 length is 14 residues.

There are a few counts of this clonotype. The gene calls are TRBV12-3 or TRBV12-4 and TRBJ1-2; 8 nucleotides match TRBD1. The CDR3 sequence is 13 residues long. Losses at the gene ends were 7 bases for V and 2 bases for J; bases not matched to a gene: 3. The CDR3 spells CASNGQGNYGYTF. As DNA, the CDR3 is TGTGCCAGCAATGGACAGGGCAACTATGGCTACACCTTC.

This clonotype was counted a few times. This chain uses TRBV7-9 with TRBJ1-5; 7 bases map to TRBD1. Germline-derived CDR1 and CDR2 are SEHNR and FQNEAQ (reference sequence). There are 14 residues in the CDR3. Germline trimming cut 5 bases from V and 3 bases from J; bases unmatched to any gene: 4. This CDR3 reads CASSTGQFNQPQHF. In DNA, the CDR3 is TGTGCCAGCAGCACGGGACAGTTCAATCAGCCCCAGCATTTT.

This clonotype was seen repeatedly, ten times or more. The chain carries TRBV19 and TRBJ1-4, with unresolved D. The V gene lost 3 bases and the J gene lost 8 bases, with 10 bases spanning the gap. Germline loops: CDR1 LNHDA, CDR2 SQIVND (reference sequence). The CDR3 spans 13 residues. The CDR3, as DNA: TGTGCCAGTAGTATTACAGCGGCCGAAAAACTGTTTTTT. Its protein is CASSITAAEKLFF. The complete variable domain, with remaining parts taken from reference TRBV19 and TRBJ1-4, reads DGGITQSPKYLFRKEGQNVTLSCEQNLNHDAMYWYRQDPGQGLRLIYYSQIVNDFQKGDIAEGYSVSREKKESFPLTVTSAQKNPTAFYLCASSITAAEKLFFGSGTQLSVL.

This clonotype was seen ten or more times. The chain has TRBV12-3 or TRBV12-4 and TRBJ2-1, with D perhaps matching TRBD2 (5 bases). V lost 2 bases and J lost 3, with 17 bases in between. The CDR3 has 17 amino acids. CDR3 sequence (DNA): TGTGCCAGCAGTTTAAAGATAGGAATGGGAGACTACAATGAGCAGTTCTTC. Translated, it gives CASSLKIGMGDYNEQFF.